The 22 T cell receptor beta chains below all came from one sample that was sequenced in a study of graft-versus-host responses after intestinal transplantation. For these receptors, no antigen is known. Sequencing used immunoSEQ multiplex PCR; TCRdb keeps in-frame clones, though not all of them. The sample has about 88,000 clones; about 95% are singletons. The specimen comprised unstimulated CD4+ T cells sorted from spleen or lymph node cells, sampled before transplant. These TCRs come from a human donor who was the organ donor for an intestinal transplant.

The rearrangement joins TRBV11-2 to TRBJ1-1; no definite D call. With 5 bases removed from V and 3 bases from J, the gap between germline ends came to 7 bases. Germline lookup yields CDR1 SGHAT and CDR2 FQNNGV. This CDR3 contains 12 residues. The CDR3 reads CASSPFDTEAFF. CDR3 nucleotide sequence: TGTGCCAGCAGCCCTTTTGACACTGAAGCTTTCTTT.

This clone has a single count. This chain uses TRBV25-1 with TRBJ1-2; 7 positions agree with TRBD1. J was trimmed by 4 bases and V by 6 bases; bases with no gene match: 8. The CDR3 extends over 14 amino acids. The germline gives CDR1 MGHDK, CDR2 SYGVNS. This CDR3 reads CASRARGLSYGYTF. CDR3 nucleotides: TGTGCCAGCAGGGCGAGGGGGCTGAGCTATGGCTACACCTTC.

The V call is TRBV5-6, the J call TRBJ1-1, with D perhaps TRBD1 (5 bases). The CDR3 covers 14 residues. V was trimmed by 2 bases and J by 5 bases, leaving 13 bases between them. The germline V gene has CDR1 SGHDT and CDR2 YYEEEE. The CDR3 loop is CASSFQGVRTEAFF. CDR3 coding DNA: TGTGCCAGCAGCTTTCAGGGTGTGCGGACTGAAGCTTTCTTT.

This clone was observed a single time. CDR3 sequence reads: CASSYAGQGFAIQYF. DNA of the CDR3: TGTGCCAGCAGTTACGCGGGACAGGGGTTCGCCATTCAGTACTTC. The chain uses TRBV6-5 and TRBJ2-4, with 10 bases lining up with TRBD1. Germline CDR1 reads MNHEY; CDR2 reads SVGAGI. Trimming cost V 2 bases and J 9 bases; bases outside gene matches: 7. The CDR3 covers 15 residues.

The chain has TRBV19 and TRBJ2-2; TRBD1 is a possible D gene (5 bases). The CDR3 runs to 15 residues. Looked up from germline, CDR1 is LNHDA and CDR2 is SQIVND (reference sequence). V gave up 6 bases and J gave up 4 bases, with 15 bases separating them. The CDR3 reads CASRQDLRGTGELFF. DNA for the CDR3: TGTGCCAGTAGACAGGACCTAAGGGGCACCGGGGAGCTGTTTTTT.

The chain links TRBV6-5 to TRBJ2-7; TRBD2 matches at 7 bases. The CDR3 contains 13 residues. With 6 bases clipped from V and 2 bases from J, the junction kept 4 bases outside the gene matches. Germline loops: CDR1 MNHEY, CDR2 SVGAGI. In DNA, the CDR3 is TGTGCCAGCAGCGCCGGGGGGACCTACGAGCAGTACTTC. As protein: CASSAGGTYEQYF.

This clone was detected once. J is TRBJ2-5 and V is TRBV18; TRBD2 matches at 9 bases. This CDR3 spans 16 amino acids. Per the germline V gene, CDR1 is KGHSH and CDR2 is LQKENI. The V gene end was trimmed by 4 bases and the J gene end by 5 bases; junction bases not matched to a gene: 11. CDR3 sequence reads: CASSRLGLAMGETQYF. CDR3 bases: TGTGCCAGCTCACGACTCGGACTAGCGATGGGGGAGACCCAGTACTTC.

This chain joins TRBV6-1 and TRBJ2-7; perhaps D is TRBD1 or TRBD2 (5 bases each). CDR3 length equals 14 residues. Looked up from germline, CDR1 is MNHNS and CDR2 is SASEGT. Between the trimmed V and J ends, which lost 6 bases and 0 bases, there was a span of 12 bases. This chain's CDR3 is CASRARGRSYEQYF. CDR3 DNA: TGTGCCAGCAGAGCCCGGGGCCGCTCCTACGAGCAGTACTTC.

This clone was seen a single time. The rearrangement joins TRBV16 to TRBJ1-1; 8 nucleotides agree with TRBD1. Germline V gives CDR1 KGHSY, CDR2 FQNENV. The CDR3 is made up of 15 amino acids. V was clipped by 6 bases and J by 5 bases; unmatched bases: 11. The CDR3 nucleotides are TGTGCCAGCAGGGGCCCCGAACAGGGGGTAACTGAAGCTTTCTTT. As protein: CASRGPEQGVTEAFF.

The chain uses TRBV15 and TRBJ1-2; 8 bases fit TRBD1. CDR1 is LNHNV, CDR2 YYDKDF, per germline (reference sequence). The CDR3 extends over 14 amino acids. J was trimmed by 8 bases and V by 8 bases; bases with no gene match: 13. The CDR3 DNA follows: TGTGCCACCGCTACAGCAGGGGGCGCTTTCGGCTACACCTTC. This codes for CATATAGGAFGYTF.

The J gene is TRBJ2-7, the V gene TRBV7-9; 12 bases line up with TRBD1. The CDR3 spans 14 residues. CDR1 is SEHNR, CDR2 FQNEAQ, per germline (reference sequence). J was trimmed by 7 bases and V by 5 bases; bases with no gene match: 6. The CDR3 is CASSHRDRGREQYF. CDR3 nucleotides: TGTGCCAGCAGCCACCGGGACAGGGGGCGAGAGCAGTACTTC. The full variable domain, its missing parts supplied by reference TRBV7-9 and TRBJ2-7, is DTGVSQNPRHKITKRGQNVTFRCDPISEHNRLYWYRQTLGQGPEFLTYFQNEAQLEKSRLLSDRFSAERPKGSFSTLEIQRTEQGDSAMYLCASSHRDRGREQYFGPGTRLTVT.

The DNA for the CDR3 is TGTGCCAGCAGATTGATGGACAGGGCGGTTTATCAGCCCCAGCATTTT. It encodes CASRLMDRAVYQPQHF. The genes are TRBV28 and TRBJ1-5; 8 bases are shared with TRBD1. Per the germline V gene, CDR1 is MDHEN and CDR2 is SYDVKM. This CDR3 is 16 amino acids long. With 6 bases clipped from V and 5 bases from J, the junction kept 12 bases outside the gene matches. Based on the CDR3 plus reference TRBV28 and TRBJ1-5, the full variable domain is DVKVTQSSRYLVKRTGEKVFLECVQDMDHENMFWYRQDPGLGLRLIYFSYDVKMKEKGDIPEGYSVSREKKERFSLILESASTNQTSMYLCASRLMDRAVYQPQHFGDGTRLSIL.

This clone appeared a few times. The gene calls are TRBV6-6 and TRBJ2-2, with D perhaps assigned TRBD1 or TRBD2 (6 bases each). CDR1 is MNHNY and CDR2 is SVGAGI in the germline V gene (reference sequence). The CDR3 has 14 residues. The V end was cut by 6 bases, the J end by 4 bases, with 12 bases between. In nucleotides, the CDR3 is TGTGCCAGCAGGGAAGGGGGGAGCACCGGGGAGCTGTTTTTT. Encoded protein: CASREGGSTGELFF.

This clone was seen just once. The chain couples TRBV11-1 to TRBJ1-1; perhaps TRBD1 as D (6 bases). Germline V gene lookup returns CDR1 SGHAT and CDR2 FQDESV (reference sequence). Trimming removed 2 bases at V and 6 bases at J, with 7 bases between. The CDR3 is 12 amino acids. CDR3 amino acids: CASSLRGAEAFF. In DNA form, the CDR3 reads TGTGCCAGCAGCTTAAGGGGGGCTGAAGCTTTCTTT.

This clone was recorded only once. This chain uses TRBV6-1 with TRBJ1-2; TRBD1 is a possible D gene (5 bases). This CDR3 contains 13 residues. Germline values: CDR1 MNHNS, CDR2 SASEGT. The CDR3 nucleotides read TGTGCTCATGTCGAGGACAATAACTATGGCTACACCTTC. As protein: CAHVEDNNYGYTF.

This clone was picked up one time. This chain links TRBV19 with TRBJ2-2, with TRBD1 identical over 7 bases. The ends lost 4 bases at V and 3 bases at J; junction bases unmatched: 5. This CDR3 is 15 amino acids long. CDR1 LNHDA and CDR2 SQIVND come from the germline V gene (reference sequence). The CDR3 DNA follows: TGTGCCAGTAGTACTCGACAGGGTGACACCGGGGAGCTGTTTTTT. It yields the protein CASSTRQGDTGELFF.

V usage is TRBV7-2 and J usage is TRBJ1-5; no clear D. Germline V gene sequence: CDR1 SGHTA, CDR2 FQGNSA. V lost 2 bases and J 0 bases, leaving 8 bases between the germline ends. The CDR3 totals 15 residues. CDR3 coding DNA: TGTGCCAGCAGCTTAAGCGGTGTTAGCAATCAGCCCCAGCATTTT. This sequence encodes CASSLSGVSNQPQHF.

CDR3 nucleotide sequence: TGTGCCAGCAGCTGGGACAGCTTGAACACTGAAGCTTTCTTT. Residues: CASSWDSLNTEAFF. V is TRBV11-3 and J is TRBJ1-1; 7 bases line up with TRBD1. Trimming took 4 bases from V and 0 from J; bases not matched to a gene: 2. The CDR3 is 14 amino acids. CDR1 and CDR2 from the germline V gene are SGHNT and YENEEA.

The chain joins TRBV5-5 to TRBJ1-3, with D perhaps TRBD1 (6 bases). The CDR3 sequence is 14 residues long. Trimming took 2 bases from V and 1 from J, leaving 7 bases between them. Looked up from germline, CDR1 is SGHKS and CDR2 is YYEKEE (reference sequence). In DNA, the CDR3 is TGTGCCAGCAGCTTCACAGGGTCTGGAAACACCATATATTTT. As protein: CASSFTGSGNTIYF. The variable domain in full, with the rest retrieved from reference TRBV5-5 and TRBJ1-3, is DAGVTQSPTHLIKTRGQQVTLRCSPISGHKSVSWYQQVLGQGPQFIFQYYEKEERGRGNFPDRFSARQFPNYSSELNVNALLLGDSALYLCASSFTGSGNTIYFGEGSWLTVV.

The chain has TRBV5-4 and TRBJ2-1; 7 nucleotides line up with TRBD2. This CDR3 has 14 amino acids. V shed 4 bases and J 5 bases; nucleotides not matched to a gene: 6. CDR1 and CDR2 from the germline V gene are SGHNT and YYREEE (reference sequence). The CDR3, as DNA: TGTGCCAGCAGCGGCGCTAGCGGCGACAATGAGCAGTTCTTC. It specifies CASSGASGDNEQFF.

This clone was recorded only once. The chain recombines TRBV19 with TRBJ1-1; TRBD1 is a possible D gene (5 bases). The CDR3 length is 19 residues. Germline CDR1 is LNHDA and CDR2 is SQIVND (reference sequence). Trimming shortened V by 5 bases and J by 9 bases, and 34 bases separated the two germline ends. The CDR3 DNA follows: TGTGCCAGTAGTCTGGGTCGGGTGACAGTAGTTCATGAATCGCGGAAAGCTTTCTTT. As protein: CASSLGRVTVVHESRKAFF. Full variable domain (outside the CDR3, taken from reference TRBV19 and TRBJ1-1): DGGITQSPKYLFRKEGQNVTLSCEQNLNHDAMYWYRQDPGQGLRLIYYSQIVNDFQKGDIAEGYSVSREKKESFPLTVTSAQKNPTAFYLCASSLGRVTVVHESRKAFFGQGTRLTVV.

The DNA for the CDR3 is TGTGCCTGGAGTCCACAGGGGTTCCACGAGCAGTACTTC. Its translation is CAWSPQGFHEQYF. The V gene is TRBV30, the J gene TRBJ2-7, with TRBD1 matching 7 bases. The CDR3 contains 13 residues. From germline, CDR1 is GTSNPN and CDR2 SVGIG (reference sequence). After removal of 2 bases from V and 5 bases from J, the junction contained 6 bases not matched to a gene. Complete variable domain (other parts from reference TRBV30 and TRBJ2-7): SQTIHQWPATLVQPVGSPLSLECTVEGTSNPNLYWYRQAAGRGLQLLFYSVGIGQISSEVPQNLSASRPQDRQFILSSKKLLLSDSGFYLCAWSPQGFHEQYFGPGTRLTVT.